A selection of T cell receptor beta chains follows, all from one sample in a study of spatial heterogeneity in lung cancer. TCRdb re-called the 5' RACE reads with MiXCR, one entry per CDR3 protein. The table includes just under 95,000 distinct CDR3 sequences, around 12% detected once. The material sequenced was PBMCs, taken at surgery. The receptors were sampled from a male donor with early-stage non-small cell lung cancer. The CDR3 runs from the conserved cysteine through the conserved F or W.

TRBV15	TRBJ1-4	CATSRDLAPNEKLFF
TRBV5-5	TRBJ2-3	CASSFQVPGDTQYF
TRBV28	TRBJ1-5	CASTADRVGNSNQPQHF
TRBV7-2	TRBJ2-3	CASSPSTSTDTQYF
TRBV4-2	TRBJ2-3	CASSASREWLGSTDTQYF
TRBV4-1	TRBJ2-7	CASSQLNTQTYEQYF
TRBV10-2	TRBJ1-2	CASSEAGGGGYTF
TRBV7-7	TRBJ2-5	CASSRRPNQETQYF
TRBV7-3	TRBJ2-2	CASSTRLAENTGELFF
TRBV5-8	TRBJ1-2	CASRSTGAAWGYTF
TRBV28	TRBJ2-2	CASSIPPLLGELFF
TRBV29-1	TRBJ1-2	CSVEAVPGGMNYTF